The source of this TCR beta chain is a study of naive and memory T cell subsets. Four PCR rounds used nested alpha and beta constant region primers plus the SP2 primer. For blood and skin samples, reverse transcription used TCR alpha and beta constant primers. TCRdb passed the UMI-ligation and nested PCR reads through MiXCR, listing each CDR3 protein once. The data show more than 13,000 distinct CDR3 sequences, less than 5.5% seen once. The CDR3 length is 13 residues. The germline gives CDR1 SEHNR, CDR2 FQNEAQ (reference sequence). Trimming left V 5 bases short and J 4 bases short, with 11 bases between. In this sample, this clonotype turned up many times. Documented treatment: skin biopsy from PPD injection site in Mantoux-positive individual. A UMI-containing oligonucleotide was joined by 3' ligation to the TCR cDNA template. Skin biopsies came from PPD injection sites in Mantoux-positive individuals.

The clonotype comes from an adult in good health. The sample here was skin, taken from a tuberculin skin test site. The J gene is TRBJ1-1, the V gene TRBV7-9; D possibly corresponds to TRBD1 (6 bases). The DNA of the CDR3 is TGTGCCAGCAGCGCGAGGGGGAGCACTGAAGCTTTCTTT. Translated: CASSARGSTEAFF.